These 6 T cell receptor beta chains share one sample of origin, sequenced in a study of T-cell reconstitution after alpha-beta-depleted transplantation in children. Unique molecular identifiers were used to barcode this TCRbeta library. TCRdb processed the PCR reads anew with MiXCR; each CDR3 protein has one entry. Of fewer than 400,000 distinct CDR3 sequences in the sample, just over 20% were seen once. The material sequenced was PBMCs from the stem cell graft donor, taken from the stem cell graft. These receptors were obtained from a human donor who donated a stem cell graft to a child with acute myeloid leukemia.

This rearrangement joins TRBV24-1 to TRBJ2-3, with D possibly matching TRBD2 (5 bases). Germline V gives CDR1 KGHDR, CDR2 SFDVKD. The CDR3 has 17 amino acids. Trimming took off 3 bases at V and 0 bases at J, with 15 bases between the two ends. CDR3 sequence (DNA): TGTGCCACCAGTGATAGGAGTGGCGGGTCTAGCACAGATACGCAGTATTTT. Translating it yields CATSDRSGGSSTDTQYF.

This clonotype was counted many times. The V gene is TRBV20-1, the J gene TRBJ2-7; D uncertain. CDR1 DFQATT and CDR2 SNEGSKA come from the germline V gene (reference sequence). CDR3 length: 12 amino acids. The V end lost 4 bases, the J end lost 4 bases, and 11 bases lay between the germline ends. CDR3 amino acids: CSAMPRPYEQYF. In DNA, the CDR3 is TGCAGTGCTATGCCGCGGCCGTACGAGCAGTACTTC.

This clonotype has more than one count but fewer than ten. This chain links TRBV3-1 with TRBJ2-1; maybe TRBD2 (6 bases). CDR3 length equals 16 residues. CDR1 and CDR2 (germline): LGHDT, YNNKEL (reference sequence). Trimming took off 4 bases at V and 0 bases at J, with 13 bases between the two ends. The DNA for the CDR3 is TGTGCCAGCAGCCTTGTAGCGGTCAGCTCCTACAATGAGCAGTTCTTC. Its translation: CASSLVAVSSYNEQFF.

This clonotype has ten or more counts. This chain connects TRBV20-1 to TRBJ2-7, with D unclear. The germline V gene has CDR1 DFQATT and CDR2 SNEGSKA (reference sequence). CDR3 size: 15 residues. V was clipped by 2 bases and J by 7 bases, with 21 bases between them. The CDR3 sequence is CSARRPSGTTREQYF. In DNA form, the CDR3 reads TGCAGTGCTAGAAGGCCCTCAGGAACTACTCGGGAGCAGTACTTC.

The rearrangement joins TRBV28 to TRBJ2-2, with TRBD2 matching over 12 bases. Germline loops: CDR1 MDHEN, CDR2 SYDVKM. The CDR3 loop spans 14 amino acids. The V and J ends lost 10 bases and 3 bases, in that order; junction bases with no gene match: 3. DNA of the CDR3: TGTGCCATCGGGACTAGCGGGCACACCGGGGAGCTGTTTTTT. Protein: CAIGTSGHTGELFF.

This chain uses TRBV20-1 with TRBJ2-4; the D gene could be TRBD1 or TRBD2 (5 bases each). CDR1 is DFQATT and CDR2 is SNEGSKA in the germline V gene (reference sequence). The CDR3 sequence is 15 residues long. The V end was cut by 4 bases, the J end by 4 bases, with 17 bases between. This chain's CDR3 is CSATGTPGAKNIQYF. Here the CDR3 DNA reads TGCAGTGCTACGGGAACGCCCGGGGCAAAAAACATTCAGTACTTC.